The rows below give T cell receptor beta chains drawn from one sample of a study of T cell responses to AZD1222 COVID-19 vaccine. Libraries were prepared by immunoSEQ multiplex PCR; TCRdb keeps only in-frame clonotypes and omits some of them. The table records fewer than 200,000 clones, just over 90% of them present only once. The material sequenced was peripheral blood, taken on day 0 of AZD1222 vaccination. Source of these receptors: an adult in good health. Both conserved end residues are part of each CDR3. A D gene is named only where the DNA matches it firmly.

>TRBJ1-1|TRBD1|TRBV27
CASIKPGQGRTEAFF
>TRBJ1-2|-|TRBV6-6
CASRQGSYGYTF
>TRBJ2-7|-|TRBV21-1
CASSKGPSPDRGTSGAYYEQYF
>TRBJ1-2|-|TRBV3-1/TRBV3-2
CASSQEGAATF
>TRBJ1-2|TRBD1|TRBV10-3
CAIALDRENYGYTF
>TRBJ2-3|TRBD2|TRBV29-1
CSHTGGSADTQYF
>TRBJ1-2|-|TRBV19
CASSIVSGSSYGYTF
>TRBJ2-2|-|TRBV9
CASSVGETGELFF
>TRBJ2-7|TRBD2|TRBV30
CAWRGVAGIMYEQYF
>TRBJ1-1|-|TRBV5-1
CASSLTPNLAEAFF
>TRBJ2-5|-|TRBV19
CASSSPRVGETQYF
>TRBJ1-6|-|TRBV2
CASSSGPSNSPLHF
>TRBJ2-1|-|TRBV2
CASSERGASFNEQFF
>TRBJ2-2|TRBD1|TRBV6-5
CASSYWTGFTGELFF
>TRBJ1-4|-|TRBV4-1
CASSQVQGANEKLFF
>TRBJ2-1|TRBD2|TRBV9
CASSPRASGSDSEQFF
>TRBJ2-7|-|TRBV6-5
CASQTGNYEQYF